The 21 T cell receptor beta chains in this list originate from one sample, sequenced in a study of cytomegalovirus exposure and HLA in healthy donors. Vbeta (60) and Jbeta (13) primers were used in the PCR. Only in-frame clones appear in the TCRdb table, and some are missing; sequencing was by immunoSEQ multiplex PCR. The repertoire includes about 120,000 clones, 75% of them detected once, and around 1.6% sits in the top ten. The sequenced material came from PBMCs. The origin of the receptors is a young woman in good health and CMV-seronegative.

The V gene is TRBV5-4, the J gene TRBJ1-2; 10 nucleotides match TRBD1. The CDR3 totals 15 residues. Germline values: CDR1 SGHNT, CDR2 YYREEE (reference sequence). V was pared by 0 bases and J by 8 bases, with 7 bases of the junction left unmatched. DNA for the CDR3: TGTGCCAGCAGCTTGGGGGCGGGACAGGGGAACGGCTACACCTTC. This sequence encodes CASSLGAGQGNGYTF.

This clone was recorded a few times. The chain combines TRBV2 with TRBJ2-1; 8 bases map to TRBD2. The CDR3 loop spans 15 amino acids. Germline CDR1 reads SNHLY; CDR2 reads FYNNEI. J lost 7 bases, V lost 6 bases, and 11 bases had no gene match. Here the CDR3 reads CASRLSGVIWNEQFF. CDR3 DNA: TGTGCCAGCAGACTTAGCGGGGTAATCTGGAATGAGCAGTTCTTC.

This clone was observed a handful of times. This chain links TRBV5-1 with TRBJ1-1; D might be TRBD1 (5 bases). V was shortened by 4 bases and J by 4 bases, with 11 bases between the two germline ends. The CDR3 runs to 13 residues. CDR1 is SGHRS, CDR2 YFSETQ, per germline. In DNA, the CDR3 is TGCGCCAGCAGCCCCCGGGGGGGCACTGAAGCTTTCTTT. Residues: CASSPRGGTEAFF.

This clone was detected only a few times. CDR3 DNA: TGTGCCAGCAGCTCGTCAGGGGCGGGCACTGAAGCTTTCTTT. Its protein product is CASSSSGAGTEAFF. The rearrangement uses TRBV7-9 and TRBJ1-1, with a weak D call TRBD1 (6 bases). Trimming left V 4 bases short and J 4 bases short, with 13 bases between. Germline V lookup: CDR1 SEHNR, CDR2 FQNEAQ (reference sequence). This CDR3 comprises 14 residues.

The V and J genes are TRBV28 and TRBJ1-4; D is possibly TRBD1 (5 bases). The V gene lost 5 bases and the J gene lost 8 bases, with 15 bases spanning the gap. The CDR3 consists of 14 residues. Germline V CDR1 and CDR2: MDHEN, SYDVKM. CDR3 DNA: TGTGCCAGCAGTCTTCGGGGGAAGCAGGAAAAACTGTTTTTT. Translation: CASSLRGKQEKLFF.

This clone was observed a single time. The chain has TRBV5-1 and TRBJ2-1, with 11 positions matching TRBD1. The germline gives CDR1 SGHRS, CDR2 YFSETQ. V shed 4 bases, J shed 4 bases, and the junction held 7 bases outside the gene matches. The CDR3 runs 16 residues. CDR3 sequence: CASSERTGGLYNEQFF. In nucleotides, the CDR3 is TGCGCCAGCAGCGAAAGGACAGGGGGCCTATACAATGAGCAGTTCTTC.

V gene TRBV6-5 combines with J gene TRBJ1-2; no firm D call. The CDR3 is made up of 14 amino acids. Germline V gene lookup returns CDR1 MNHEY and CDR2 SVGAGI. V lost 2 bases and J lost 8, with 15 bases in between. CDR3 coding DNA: TGTGCCAGCAGTTACAAGGCCTCGTCGGGAGGCTACACCTTC. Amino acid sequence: CASSYKASSGGYTF.

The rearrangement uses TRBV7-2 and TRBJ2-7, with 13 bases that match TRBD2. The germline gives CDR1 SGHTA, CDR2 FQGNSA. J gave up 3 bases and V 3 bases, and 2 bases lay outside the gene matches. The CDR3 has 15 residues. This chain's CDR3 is CASSFRTSGSYEQYF. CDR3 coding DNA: TGTGCCAGCAGCTTCCGGACTAGCGGGAGCTACGAGCAGTACTTC.

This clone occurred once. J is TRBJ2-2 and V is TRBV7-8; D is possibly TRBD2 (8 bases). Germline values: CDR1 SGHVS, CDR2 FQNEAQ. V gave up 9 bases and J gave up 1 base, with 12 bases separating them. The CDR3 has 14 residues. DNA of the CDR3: TGTGCCAGTAGCGGGACAGAGAACACCGGGGAGCTGTTTTTT. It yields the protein CASSGTENTGELFF. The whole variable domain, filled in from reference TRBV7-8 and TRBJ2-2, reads GAGVSQSPRYKVAKRGQDVALRCDPISGHVSLFWYQQALGQGPEFLTYFQNEAQLDKSGLPSDRFFAERPEGSVSTLKIQRTQQEDSAVYLCASSGTENTGELFFGEGSRLTVL.

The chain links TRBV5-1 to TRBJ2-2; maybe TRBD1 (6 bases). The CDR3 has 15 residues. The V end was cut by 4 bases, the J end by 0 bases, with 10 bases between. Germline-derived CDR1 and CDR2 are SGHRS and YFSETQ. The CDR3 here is CASSGDTPNTGELFF. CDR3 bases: TGCGCCAGCAGCGGGGACACCCCGAACACCGGGGAGCTGTTTTTT.

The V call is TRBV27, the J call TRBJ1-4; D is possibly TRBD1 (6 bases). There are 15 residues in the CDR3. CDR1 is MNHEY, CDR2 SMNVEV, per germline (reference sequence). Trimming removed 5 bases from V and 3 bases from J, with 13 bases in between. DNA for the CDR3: TGTGCCAGCAGTCCCCGGGGGGCGCCTAATGAAAAACTGTTTTTT. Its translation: CASSPRGAPNEKLFF.

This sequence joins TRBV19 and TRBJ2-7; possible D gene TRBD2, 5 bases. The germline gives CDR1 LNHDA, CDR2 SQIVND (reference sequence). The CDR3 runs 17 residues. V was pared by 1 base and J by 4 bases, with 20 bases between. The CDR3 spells CASSIGTDLTLGYEQYF. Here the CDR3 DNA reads TGTGCCAGTAGTATAGGTACGGACCTAACACTAGGATACGAGCAGTACTTC.

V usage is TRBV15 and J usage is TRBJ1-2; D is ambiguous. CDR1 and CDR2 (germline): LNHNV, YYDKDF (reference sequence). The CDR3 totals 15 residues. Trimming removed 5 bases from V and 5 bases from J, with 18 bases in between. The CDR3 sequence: CATSVPGGSFYGYTF. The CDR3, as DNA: TGTGCCACCAGCGTACCAGGAGGGAGTTTTTATGGCTACACCTTC.

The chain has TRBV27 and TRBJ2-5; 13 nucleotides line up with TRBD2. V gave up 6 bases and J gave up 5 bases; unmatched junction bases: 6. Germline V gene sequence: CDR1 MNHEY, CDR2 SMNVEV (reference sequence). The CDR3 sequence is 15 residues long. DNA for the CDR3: TGTGCCAGCAGCCCGACTAGCGGGGGGTGGGAGACCCAGTACTTC. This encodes CASSPTSGGWETQYF.

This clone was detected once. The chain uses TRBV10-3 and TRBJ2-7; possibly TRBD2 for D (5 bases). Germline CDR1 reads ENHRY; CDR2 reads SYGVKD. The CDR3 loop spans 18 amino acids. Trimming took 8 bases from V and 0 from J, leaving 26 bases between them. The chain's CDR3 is CAIGSGRRVDQNSYEQYF. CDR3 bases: TGTGCCATCGGAAGCGGCCGTAGAGTTGACCAAAACTCCTACGAGCAGTACTTC.

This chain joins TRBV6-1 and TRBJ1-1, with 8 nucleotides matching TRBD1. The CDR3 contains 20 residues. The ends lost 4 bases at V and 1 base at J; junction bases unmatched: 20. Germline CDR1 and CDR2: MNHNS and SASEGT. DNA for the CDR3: TGTGCCAGCAGTGCCAGGACAGGGTTAGTCATAAGGGCCCAGAACACTGAAGCTTTCTTT. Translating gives CASSARTGLVIRAQNTEAFF.

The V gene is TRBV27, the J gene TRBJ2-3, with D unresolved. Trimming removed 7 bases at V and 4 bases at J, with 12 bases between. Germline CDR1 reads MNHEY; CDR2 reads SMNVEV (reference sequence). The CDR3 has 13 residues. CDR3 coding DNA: TGTGCCAGCAAGCCAGCGCGCCCAGATACGCAGTATTTT. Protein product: CASKPARPDTQYF.

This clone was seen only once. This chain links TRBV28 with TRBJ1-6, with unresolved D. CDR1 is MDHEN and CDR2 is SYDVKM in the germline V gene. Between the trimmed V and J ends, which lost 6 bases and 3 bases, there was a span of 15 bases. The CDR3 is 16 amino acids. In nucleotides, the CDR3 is TGTGCCAGCAGCCGCCGCCGGCGGATCTATAATTCACCCCTCCACTTT. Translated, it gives CASSRRRRIYNSPLHF.

The CDR3 sequence: CASSMYRGGNTEAFF. The CDR3 bases are TGTGCCAGCAGCATGTACAGGGGAGGGAACACTGAAGCTTTCTTT. V is TRBV7-2 and J is TRBJ1-1; 7 bases line up with TRBD1. The V and J ends lost 5 bases and 1 base, in that order; junction bases with no gene match: 7. Germline V gene data show CDR1 as SGHTA and CDR2 as FQGNSA. This CDR3 is 15 amino acids long.

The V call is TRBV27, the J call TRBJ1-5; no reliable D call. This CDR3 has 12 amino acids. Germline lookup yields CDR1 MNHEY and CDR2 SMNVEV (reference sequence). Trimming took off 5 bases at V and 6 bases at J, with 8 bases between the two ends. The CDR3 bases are TGTGCCAGCAGTCCAACTGGTCAGCCCCAGCATTTT. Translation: CASSPTGQPQHF.

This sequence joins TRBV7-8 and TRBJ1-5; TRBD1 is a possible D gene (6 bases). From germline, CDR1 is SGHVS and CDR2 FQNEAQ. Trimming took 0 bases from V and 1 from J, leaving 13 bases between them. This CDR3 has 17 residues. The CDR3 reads CASSLAVNRESNQPQHF. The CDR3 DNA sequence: TGTGCCAGCAGCTTAGCCGTAAACAGGGAGAGCAATCAGCCCCAGCATTTT.